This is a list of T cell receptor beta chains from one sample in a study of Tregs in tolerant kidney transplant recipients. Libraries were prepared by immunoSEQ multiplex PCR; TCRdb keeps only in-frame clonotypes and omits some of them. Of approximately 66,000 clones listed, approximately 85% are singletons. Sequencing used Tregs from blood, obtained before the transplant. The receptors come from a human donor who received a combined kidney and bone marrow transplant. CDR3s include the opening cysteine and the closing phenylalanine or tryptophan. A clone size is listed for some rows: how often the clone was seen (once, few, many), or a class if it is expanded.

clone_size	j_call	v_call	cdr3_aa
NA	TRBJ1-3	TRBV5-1	CASRPTPYSGNTIYF
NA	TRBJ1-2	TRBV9	CASSVGGGWGYTF
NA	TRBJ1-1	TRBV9	CASSVGLGQAFF
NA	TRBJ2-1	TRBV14	CASSQGTSGNNEQFF
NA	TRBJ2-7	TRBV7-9	CASSPPWSGLSYEQYF
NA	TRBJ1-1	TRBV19	CASSLGLNTEAFF
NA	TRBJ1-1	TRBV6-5	CASSQEDEGEAFF
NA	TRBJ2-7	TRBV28	CASRPSGRANVHEQYF
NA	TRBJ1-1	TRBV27	CASSPRGQGFTEAFF
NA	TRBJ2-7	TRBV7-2	CASSLMGAYEQYF
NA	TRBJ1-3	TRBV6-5	CASSPNSGNTIYF
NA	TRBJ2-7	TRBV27	CATSAMGQTYEQYF
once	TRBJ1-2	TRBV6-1	CASSSDRGAGYTF
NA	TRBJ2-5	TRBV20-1	CSARDRETQYF